The 22 T cell receptor beta chains below were found in one sample sequenced in a study of blood T cells in healthy people across ages. Combining a sample-barcoded 5' primer with a J-beta primer mix, a second PCR ran for roughly 7 to 11 cycles. Each CDR3 protein is one row after TCRdb ran MiXCR on the 5' RACE reads. The data hold 800,000 to 950,000 distinct CDR3 sequences, with almost 30% observed a single time. These same data were also listed under a study on T cells of mothers and their children.

Sequencing was done on a sample of blood. These receptors all stem from a woman aged 40 to 50 in good health.

This clonotype has ten or more counts. The chain joins TRBV6-6 to TRBJ2-7; 9 bases align to TRBD1. V lost 2 bases to trimming and J lost 2 bases; unmatched junction nucleotides: 4. The CDR3 sequence is 15 residues long. Per the germline V gene, CDR1 is MNHNY and CDR2 is SVGAGI (reference sequence). The CDR3 region is CASSYPDRGPYEQYF. The CDR3 DNA sequence: TGTGCCAGCAGTTACCCGGACAGGGGTCCCTACGAGCAGTACTTC.

This clonotype was seen ten or more times. This chain uses TRBV7-2 with TRBJ2-7; D is possibly TRBD1 (6 bases). The CDR3 is 14 residues long. Trimming shortened V by 4 bases and J by 0 bases, and 10 bases separated the two germline ends. Germline lookup yields CDR1 SGHTA and CDR2 FQGNSA. CDR3 region: CASSSGHSSYEQYF. The CDR3 DNA follows: TGTGCCAGCAGCTCGGGACACAGCTCCTACGAGCAGTACTTC. Drawing the rest from reference TRBV7-2 and TRBJ2-7, the complete variable domain is GAGVSQSPSNKVTEKGKDVELRCDPISGHTALYWYRQSLGQGLEFLIYFQGNSAPDKSGLPSDRFSAERTGGSVSTLTIQRTQQEDSAVYLCASSSGHSSYEQYFGPGTRLTVT.

Note on this clonotype: A read error is possible here, since a much larger clone lies one base away. The V and J genes are TRBV6-1 and TRBJ2-7; D is tentatively TRBD1 or TRBD2 (5 bases each). Germline CDR1 is MNHNS and CDR2 is SASEGT. This CDR3 region has 15 residues. V lost 1 base and J lost 6, with 16 bases in between. The CDR3 DNA sequence: TGTGCCAGCAGTGAAGACACCCGAGGGGCCTGCGAGCAGTACTTC. This sequence encodes CASSEDTRGACEQYF.

The chain joins TRBV3-1 to TRBJ1-5; D remains unclear. The V and J ends lost 4 bases and 6 bases respectively, with 10 bases between them. CDR3 length: 13 residues. Germline CDR1 and CDR2: LGHDT and YNNKEL (reference sequence). In DNA form, the CDR3 reads TGTGCCAGCAGCCGCGCGCCGACTCAGCCCCAGCATTTT. Translated, it gives CASSRAPTQPQHF.

V gene TRBV5-1 combines with J gene TRBJ1-1; 11 bases agree with TRBD1. The germline CDR1 and CDR2 sequences are SGHRS and YFSETQ. V was pared by 4 bases and J by 4 bases, with 9 bases of the junction left unmatched. The CDR3 spans 16 residues. This CDR3 reads CASSPRTGGIVTEAFF. CDR3 DNA sequence: TGCGCCAGCAGCCCCAGGACAGGGGGCATCGTCACTGAAGCTTTCTTT.

This clonotype came up a few times. The rearrangement uses TRBV15 and TRBJ2-2; D possibly corresponds to TRBD2 (6 bases). V lost 0 bases and J 6 bases, leaving 14 bases between the germline ends. The length of the CDR3 is 16 residues. The germline V gene has CDR1 LNHNV and CDR2 YYDKDF (reference sequence). The CDR3 coding sequence is TGTGCCACCAGCAGAGATTCAGGTCGGGGGTCCGGGGAGCTGTTTTTT. Protein: CATSRDSGRGSGELFF.

This clonotype was found a few times. The chain combines TRBV24-1 with TRBJ2-4, with D perhaps matching TRBD2 (6 bases). CDR1 and CDR2 (germline): KGHDR, SFDVKD. V lost 5 bases and J lost 9, with 16 bases in between. The CDR3 runs to 14 residues. CDR3 coding DNA: TGTGCCACCAGTGGAGGAGGGGAACAGAGCATTCAGTACTTC. Its protein is CATSGGGEQSIQYF.

The V and J genes are TRBV5-5 and TRBJ1-4; 7 bases align to TRBD1. The ends lost 5 bases at V and 7 bases at J; junction bases unmatched: 14. The germline CDR1 and CDR2 sequences are SGHKS and YYEKEE (reference sequence). The CDR3 spans 16 residues. The CDR3 bases are TGTGCCAGCAGTTTTGCTTTAGGGACAGCTTCTGAAAAACTGTTTTTT. Translated: CASSFALGTASEKLFF.

This clonotype has just a few counts. The chain combines TRBV5-6 with TRBJ2-1; maybe TRBD1 (6 bases). Per the germline V gene, CDR1 is SGHDT and CDR2 is YYEEEE. Trimming removed 4 bases at V and 4 bases at J, with 12 bases between. CDR3 length: 14 residues. CDR3 protein: CASSEAGQYNEQFF. The DNA for the CDR3 is TGTGCCAGCAGCGAAGCCGGACAGTACAATGAGCAGTTCTTC.

With regard to this clonotype: The junction departs from the called germline gene at one end, perhaps through a read error. This sequence joins TRBV3-1 and TRBJ2-1; D unclear. Germline assignment: CDR1 LGHDT and CDR2 YNNKEL (reference sequence). The CDR3 is 11 residues long. The CDR3 DNA reads as TGTGTCAGCAGCACTTCCTGGGAGCAGTTCTTC. It specifies CVSSTSWEQFF.

The V and J genes are TRBV3-1 and TRBJ1-1; maybe TRBD1 (6 bases). Between the trimmed V and J ends, which lost 4 bases and 0 bases, there was a span of 12 bases. In germline, CDR1 is LGHDT, CDR2 YNNKEL (reference sequence). The CDR3 loop spans 15 amino acids. This chain's CDR3 is CASSPWTDMNTEAFF. The CDR3 DNA reads TGTGCCAGCAGCCCCTGGACAGATATGAACACTGAAGCTTTCTTT.

Only a few counts were recorded for this clonotype. The rearrangement uses TRBV7-2 and TRBJ2-3; a possible D gene is TRBD2 (7 bases). The germline V gene has CDR1 SGHTA and CDR2 FQGNSA. The length of the CDR3 is 15 residues. V was pared by 7 bases and J by 1 base, with 15 bases between. The CDR3 region is CASTPGGPRTDTQYF. The CDR3 DNA sequence: TGTGCCAGCACCCCCGGGGGGCCTCGCACAGATACGCAGTATTTT.

Notes on this clonotype: This CDR3 is missing its conserved last phenylalanine or tryptophan, likely due to a read error. The rearrangement uses TRBV29-1 and TRBJ1-4, with D tentatively TRBD1 (6 bases). Germline V lookup: CDR1 SQVTM, CDR2 ANQGSEA. With 6 bases removed from V and 1 base from J, the gap between germline ends came to 12 bases. The CDR3 totals 14 residues. CDR3 DNA sequence: TGCAGCGTCGTGGGGGCAGAAACTAATGAAAAACTGTTTTGT. This sequence encodes CSVVGAETNEKLFC.

This clonotype showed up just a few times. This chain uses TRBV10-3 with TRBJ2-1; no definite D call. V was clipped by 7 bases and J by 0 bases, with 1 base between them. CDR3 length: 11 amino acids. The germline V gene has CDR1 ENHRY and CDR2 SYGVKD. In DNA form, the CDR3 reads TGTGCCATCAACTCCTACAATGAGCAGTTCTTC. Its translation: CAINSYNEQFF.

The chain carries TRBV2 and TRBJ2-1; D remains ambiguous. Germline V lookup: CDR1 SNHLY, CDR2 FYNNEI. V lost 5 bases, J lost 7 bases, and 15 bases lay in between. The CDR3 length is 14 residues. CDR3 amino acids: CASSSGPEKNEQFF. CDR3 in DNA: TGTGCCAGCAGTTCCGGACCCGAGAAGAATGAGCAGTTCTTC.

This clonotype was detected only a few times. V gene TRBV20-1 combines with J gene TRBJ1-2; TRBD1 matches 10 bases. The CDR3 length is 16 residues. The V gene's germline CDR1 is DFQATT and CDR2 SNEGSKA (reference sequence). Here the CDR3 DNA reads TGCAGCGTCTGGGCCCCCCCGGGACAGGGGATCTATGGCTACACCTTC. This codes for CSVWAPPGQGIYGYTF.

As concerns this clonotype: One junction end disagrees with the germline gene, perhaps due to a read error. V gene TRBV7-9 combines with J gene TRBJ2-1, with 8 positions matching TRBD1. Germline-derived CDR1 and CDR2 are SEHNR and FQNEAQ (reference sequence). The CDR3 loop spans 15 amino acids. The CDR3 DNA reads TGTGCCAGCAGCCTTACCGGGACAGGAAAGAATGAGAAGTTCTTC. It codes for CASSLTGTGKNEKFF. Supplemented by reference TRBV7-9 and TRBJ2-1, the full variable domain reads DTGVSQNPRHKITKRGQNVTFRCDPISEHNRLYWYRQTLGQGPEFLTYFQNEAQLEKSRLLSDRFSAERPKGSFSTLEIQRTEQGDSAMYLCASSLTGTGKNEKFFGPGTRLTVL.

In regard to this clonotype: A junction boundary mismatches the germline segment, possibly from a read error. V and J are TRBV7-3 and TRBJ1-4, with D possibly matching TRBD1 (5 bases). The CDR3 consists of 16 residues. CDR1 SGHTA and CDR2 FQGTGA come from the germline V gene. For the CDR3, the DNA is TGTGCCGGCAGCTTCGGGGGAAACCCAACTAATGAAAAACTGTTTTTT. Protein product: CAGSFGGNPTNEKLFF.

The rearrangement joins TRBV4-1 to TRBJ1-1, with D possibly TRBD1 on 5 matching bases. V was clipped by 2 bases and J by 7 bases, with 14 bases between them. The CDR3 covers 14 residues. Germline V lookup: CDR1 MGHRA, CDR2 YSYEKL. The CDR3 nucleotides read TGCGCCAGCAGCCAACGAGCAGGGTCGAATGAAGCTTTCTTT. Translation gives CASSQRAGSNEAFF.

As concerns this clonotype: An end of the junction differs from the germline gene, which may be a read error. The V gene is TRBV3-1, the J gene TRBJ2-5; D may be TRBD2 (5 bases). The assigned J gene may be wrong: the sequence end matches TRBJ2-4 better. Germline-derived CDR1 and CDR2 are LGHDT and YNNKEL (reference sequence). This CDR3 comprises 16 residues. CDR3 protein: CASSLGGWQEKSIQYF. In DNA, the CDR3 is TGTGCCAGCAGCCTCGGAGGTTGGCAGGAAAAAAGCATTCAGTACTTC.

In the case of this clonotype: This may stem from a read error, because a much larger clone lies one nucleotide away. A read error is likely, as this CDR3 ends without the conserved phenylalanine or tryptophan. The DNA for the CDR3 is TGTGCCGAAGGACAGTATACGCAGTATCTT. Translated: CAEGQYTQYL. The rearrangement uses TRBV30 and TRBJ2-3; weak D call: TRBD1 (6 bases). Germline V CDR1 and CDR2: GTSNPN, SVGIG (reference sequence). This CDR3 comprises 10 residues. The V end lost 8 bases, the J end lost 7 bases, and 10 bases lay between the germline ends.

In its sample, this clonotype was seen a few times. A much larger clone differs from this one at a single base, so this may be a read error. The chain uses TRBV29-1 and TRBJ2-5; 9 bases agree with TRBD1. Germline V gene sequence: CDR1 SQVTM, CDR2 ANQGSEA. This CDR3 is 14 amino acids long. V shed 6 bases, J shed 11 bases, and the junction held 16 bases outside the gene matches. CDR3 nucleotide sequence: TGCAGCGTCCGGGACAGGGCAAGATACAATGAGCAGTACTTC. It yields the protein CSVRDRARYNEQYF.